This TCR beta chain was captured in a study of shared clonotypes between healthy human individuals. Study-level points and caveats: A handful of donors showed sharing of roughly 5% of naive CD4 clonotypes. The study drew on few donors, limiting represented genetic and exposure-history diversity.

A remark on this clone: The target antigen is unknown.

In germline, CDR1 is MNHEY, CDR2 SMNVEV (reference sequence). This CDR3 is 13 amino acids long. V was cut by 6 bases and J by 1 base, with 9 bases left in between. Per sorted-subset replicate PCR, input was around 220 ng DNA, representing 30,000 or so T cell genomes. Assay: immunoSEQ multiplex PCR; the TCRdb copy retains only in-frame clones and omits some. The sample has roughly 720,000 clones, 90% seen once. The sample taken for sequencing was memory CD8+ T cells from PBMCs. Subset denoted: CD45RO+ cells pooled with CCR7-negative TemRA cells. The sequence derives from a man between 18 and 29 years old in good health. Some clones in this sample may be carry-over from other donors' samples. The chain combines TRBV27 with TRBJ2-5, with D uncertain. In nucleotides, the CDR3 is TGTGCCAGCAGCGCGGATCCCCAAGAGACCCAGTACTTC. Its protein product is CASSADPQETQYF.